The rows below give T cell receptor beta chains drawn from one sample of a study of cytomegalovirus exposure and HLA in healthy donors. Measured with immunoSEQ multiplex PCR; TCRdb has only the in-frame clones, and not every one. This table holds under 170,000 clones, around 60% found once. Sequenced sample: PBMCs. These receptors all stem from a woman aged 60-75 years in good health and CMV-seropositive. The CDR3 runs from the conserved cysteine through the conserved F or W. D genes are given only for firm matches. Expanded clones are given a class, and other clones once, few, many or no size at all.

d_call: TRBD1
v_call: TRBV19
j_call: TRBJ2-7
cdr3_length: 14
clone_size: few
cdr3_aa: CASSVGQGTYEQYF
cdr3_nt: TGTGCCAGTAGTGTCGGACAGGGTACCTACGAGCAGTACTTC

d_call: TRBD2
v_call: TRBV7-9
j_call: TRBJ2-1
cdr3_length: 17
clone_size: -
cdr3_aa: CASSLPGLAGGPSEQFF
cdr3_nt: TGTGCCAGCAGCTTACCGGGACTAGCGGGAGGGCCAAGTGAGCAGTTCTTC

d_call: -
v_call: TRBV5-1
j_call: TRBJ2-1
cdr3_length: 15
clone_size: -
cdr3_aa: CASSLATGVYNEQFF
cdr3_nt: TGCGCCAGCAGCTTGGCCACGGGAGTTTACAATGAGCAGTTCTTC

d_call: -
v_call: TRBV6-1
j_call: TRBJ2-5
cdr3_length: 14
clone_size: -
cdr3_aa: CASSVGGNVMTQYF
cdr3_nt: TGTGCCAGCAGTGTCGGCGGGAATGTAATGACCCAGTACTTC

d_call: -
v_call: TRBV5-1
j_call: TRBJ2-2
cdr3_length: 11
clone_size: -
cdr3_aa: CASSVGAELFF
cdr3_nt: TGCGCCAGCAGCGTGGGAGCGGAGCTGTTTTTT

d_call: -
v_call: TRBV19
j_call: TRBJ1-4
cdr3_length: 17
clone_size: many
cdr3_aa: CASRHRAGGRVNEKLFF
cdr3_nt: TGTGCCAGTAGACATCGGGCCGGCGGCAGGGTGAATGAAAAACTGTTTTTT

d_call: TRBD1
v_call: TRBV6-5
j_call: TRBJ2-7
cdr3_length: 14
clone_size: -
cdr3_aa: CASRETGGLYEQYF
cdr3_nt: TGTGCCAGCAGGGAGACAGGGGGACTCTACGAGCAGTACTTC

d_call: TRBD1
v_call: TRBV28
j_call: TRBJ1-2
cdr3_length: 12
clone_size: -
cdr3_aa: CATSQGNYGYTF
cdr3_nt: TGTGCCACTTCACAGGGGAACTATGGCTACACCTTC

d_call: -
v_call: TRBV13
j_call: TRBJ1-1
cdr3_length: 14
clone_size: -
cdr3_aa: CASSYRQVNTEAFF
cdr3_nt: TGTGCCAGCAGCTATCGACAGGTGAACACTGAAGCTTTCTTT

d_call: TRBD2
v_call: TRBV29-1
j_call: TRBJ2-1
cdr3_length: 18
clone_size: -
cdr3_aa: CSVEDVLRGLRSYNEQFF
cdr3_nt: TGCAGCGTTGAAGATGTTTTACGGGGACTACGCTCCTACAATGAGCAGTTCTTC

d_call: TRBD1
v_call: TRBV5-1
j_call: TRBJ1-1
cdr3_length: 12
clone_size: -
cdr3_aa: CASRTGDTEAFF
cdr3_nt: TGCGCCAGCAGAACAGGGGACACTGAAGCTTTCTTT

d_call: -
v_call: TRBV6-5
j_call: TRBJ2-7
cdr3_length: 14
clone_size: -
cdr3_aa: CASSYGRGRYEQYF
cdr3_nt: TGTGCCAGCAGTTACGGCAGGGGGAGGTACGAGCAGTACTTC

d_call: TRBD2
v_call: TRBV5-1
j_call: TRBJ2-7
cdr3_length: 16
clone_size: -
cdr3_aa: CASSLLAGPTSYEQYF
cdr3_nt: TGCGCCAGCAGCTTGTTAGCGGGACCGACTTCCTACGAGCAGTACTTC

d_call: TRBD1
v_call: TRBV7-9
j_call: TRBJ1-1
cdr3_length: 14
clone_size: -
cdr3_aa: CASSERQGLTEAFF
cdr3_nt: TGTGCCAGCAGCGAAAGACAGGGTTTAACTGAAGCTTTCTTT

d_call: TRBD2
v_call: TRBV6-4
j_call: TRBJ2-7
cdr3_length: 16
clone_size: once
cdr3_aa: CASSDGLAGPFYEQYF
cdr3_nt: TGTGCCAGCAGTGATGGACTAGCGGGTCCGTTCTACGAGCAGTACTTC

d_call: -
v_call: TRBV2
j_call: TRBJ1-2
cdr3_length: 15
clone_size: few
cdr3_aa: CASRPRDIPRGGYTF
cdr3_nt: TGTGCCAGCAGGCCCAGGGACATCCCGAGGGGTGGCTACACCTTC

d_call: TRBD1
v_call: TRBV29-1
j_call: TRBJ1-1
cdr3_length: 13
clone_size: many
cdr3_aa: CSDLDRANTEAFF
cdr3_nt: TGCAGCGACTTGGACAGGGCTAACACTGAAGCTTTCTTT

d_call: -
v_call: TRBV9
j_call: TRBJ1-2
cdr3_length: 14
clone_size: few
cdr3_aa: CASSQQRTNYGYTF
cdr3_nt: TGTGCCAGCAGCCAACAGAGAACTAACTATGGCTACACCTTC

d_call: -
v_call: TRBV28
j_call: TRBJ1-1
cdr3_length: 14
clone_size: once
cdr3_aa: CATYIRGGRGEAFF
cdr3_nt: TGTGCCACCTATATCCGGGGGGGCAGAGGTGAAGCTTTCTTT

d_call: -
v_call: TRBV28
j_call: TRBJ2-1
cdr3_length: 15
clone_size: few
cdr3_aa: CASSLGGSNYNEQFF
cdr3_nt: TGTGCCAGCAGTTTAGGGGGGAGTAACTACAATGAGCAGTTCTTC

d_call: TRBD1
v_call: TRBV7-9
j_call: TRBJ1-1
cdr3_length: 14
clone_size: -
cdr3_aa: CASSLVQGAIEAFF
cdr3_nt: TGTGCCAGCAGCTTAGTGCAGGGGGCAATTGAAGCTTTCTTT

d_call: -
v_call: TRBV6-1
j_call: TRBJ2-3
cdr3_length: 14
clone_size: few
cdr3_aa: CASILNLGADTQYF
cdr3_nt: TGTGCCAGCATTCTGAACCTGGGAGCAGATACGCAGTATTTT

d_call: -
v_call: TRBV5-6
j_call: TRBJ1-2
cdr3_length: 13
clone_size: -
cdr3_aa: CASSPTGRDGYTF
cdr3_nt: TGTGCCAGCAGCCCAACAGGGAGGGATGGCTACACCTTC

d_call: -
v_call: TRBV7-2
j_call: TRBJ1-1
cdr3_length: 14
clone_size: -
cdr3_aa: CASSLGGRNTEAFF
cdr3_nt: TGTGCCAGCAGCTTAGGGGGCCGGAACACTGAAGCTTTCTTT

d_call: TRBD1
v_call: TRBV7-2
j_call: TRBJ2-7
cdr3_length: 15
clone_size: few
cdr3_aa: CASSRDRRTSYEQYF
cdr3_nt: TGTGCCAGCAGCCGGGACAGGCGGACCTCCTACGAGCAGTACTTC

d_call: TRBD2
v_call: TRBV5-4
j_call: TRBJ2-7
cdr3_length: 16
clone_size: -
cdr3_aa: CASSSGGLAGFYEQYF
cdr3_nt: TGTGCCAGCAGCTCGGGGGGACTAGCGGGATTCTACGAGCAGTACTTC

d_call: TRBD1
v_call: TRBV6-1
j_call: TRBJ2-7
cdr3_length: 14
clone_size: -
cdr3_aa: CASTLTGHRYEQYF
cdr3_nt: TGTGCCAGCACCTTGACAGGGCACCGATACGAGCAGTACTTC

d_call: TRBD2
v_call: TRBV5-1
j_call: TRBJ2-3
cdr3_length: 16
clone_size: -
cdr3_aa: CASSTPSGRDTDTQYF
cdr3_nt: TGCGCCAGCAGCACCCCTAGCGGGCGAGACACAGATACGCAGTATTTT

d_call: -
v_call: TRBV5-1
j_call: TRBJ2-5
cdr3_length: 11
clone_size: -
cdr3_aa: CASSSQETQYF
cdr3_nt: TGCGCCAGCAGCTCACAAGAGACCCAGTACTTC

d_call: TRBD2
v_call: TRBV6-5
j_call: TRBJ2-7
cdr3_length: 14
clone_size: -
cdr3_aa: CASSYKAGGGEQYF
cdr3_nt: TGTGCCAGCAGTTACAAAGCGGGAGGAGGCGAGCAGTACTTC

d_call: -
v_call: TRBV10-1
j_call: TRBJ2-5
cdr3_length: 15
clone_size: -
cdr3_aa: CASSAVWQGQETQYF
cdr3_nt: TGCGCCAGCAGTGCCGTTTGGCAGGGCCAAGAGACCCAGTACTTC

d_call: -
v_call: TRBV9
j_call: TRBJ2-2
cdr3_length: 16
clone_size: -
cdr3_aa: CASSVVGTTNTGELFF
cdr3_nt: TGTGCCAGCAGCGTAGTTGGTACTACGAACACCGGGGAGCTGTTTTTT

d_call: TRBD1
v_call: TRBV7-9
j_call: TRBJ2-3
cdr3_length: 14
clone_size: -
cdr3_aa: CASSPRQGIDTQYF
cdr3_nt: TGTGCCAGCAGCCCCCGACAGGGGATAGATACGCAGTATTTT

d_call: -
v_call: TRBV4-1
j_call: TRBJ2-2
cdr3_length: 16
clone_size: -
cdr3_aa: CASSQVLQDNTGELFF
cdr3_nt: TGCGCCAGCAGCCAAGTTCTACAGGATAACACCGGGGAGCTGTTTTTT

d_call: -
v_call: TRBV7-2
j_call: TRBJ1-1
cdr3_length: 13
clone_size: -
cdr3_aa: CASSRMGHTEAFF
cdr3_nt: TGTGCCAGCAGCCGAATGGGCCACACTGAAGCTTTCTTT

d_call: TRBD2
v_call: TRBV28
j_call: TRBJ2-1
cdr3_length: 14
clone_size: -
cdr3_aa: CASSGTSLHNEQFF
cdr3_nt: TGTGCCAGCTCCGGGACTAGTTTGCACAATGAGCAGTTCTTC

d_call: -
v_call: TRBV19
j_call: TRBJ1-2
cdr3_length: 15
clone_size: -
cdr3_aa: CASRMGPTGSYGYTF
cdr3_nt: TGTGCCAGTAGGATGGGACCCACCGGGAGCTATGGCTACACCTTC

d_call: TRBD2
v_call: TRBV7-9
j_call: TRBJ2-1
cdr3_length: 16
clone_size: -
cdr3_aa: CASSSIRLAGLYEQFF
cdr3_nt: TGTGCCAGCAGCTCAATAAGACTAGCGGGACTCTATGAGCAGTTCTTC

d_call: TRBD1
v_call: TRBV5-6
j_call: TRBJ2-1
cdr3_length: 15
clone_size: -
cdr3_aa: CASSFLKGQDNEQFF
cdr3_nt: TGTGCCAGCAGCTTCCTAAAGGGACAGGACAATGAGCAGTTCTTC

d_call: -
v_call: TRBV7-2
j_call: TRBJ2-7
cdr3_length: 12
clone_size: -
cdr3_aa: CASSWPGLEQYF
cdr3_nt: TGTGCCAGCAGCTGGCCGGGTCTGGAGCAGTACTTC

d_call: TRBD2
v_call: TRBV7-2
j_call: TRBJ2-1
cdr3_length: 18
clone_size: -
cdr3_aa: CASSHPGGSGKGYNEQFF
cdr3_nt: TGTGCCAGCAGCCACCCGGGGGGTAGCGGGAAAGGGTACAATGAGCAGTTCTTC